Below, 5 T cell receptor beta chains from the same sample are listed, as sequenced in a study of shared clonotypes between healthy human individuals. Measured with immunoSEQ multiplex PCR; TCRdb has only the in-frame clones, and not every one. The table shows around 1,900,000 clones, with around 93% occurring only once. Selected positively for CCR7 and CD45RO-negative, naive CD8 cells excluded terminally differentiated effector memory CD45RA+ cells. The sequencing sample was made of naive CD8+ T cells from PBMCs. These receptors originate from a man between 18 and 29 years old in good health. Some clones in this sample may be carry-over from other donors' samples.

The gene calls are TRBV15 and TRBJ1-4, with D unresolved. Germline V gives CDR1 LNHNV, CDR2 YYDKDF (reference sequence). The CDR3 runs 14 residues. V was pared by 2 bases and J by 1 base, with 5 bases between. CDR3 protein: CATSRRRTNEKLFF. CDR3 nucleotides: TGTGCCACCAGCAGAAGGAGAACTAATGAAAAACTGTTTTTT.

This clone was seen a single time. V is TRBV6-1 and J is TRBJ1-1, with 10 bases lining up with TRBD1. J was trimmed by 1 base and V by 4 bases; bases with no gene match: 6. Germline CDR1 is MNHNS and CDR2 is SASEGT. The CDR3 is made up of 16 amino acids. CDR3 sequence: CASSVGGQGWNTEAFF. CDR3 sequence (DNA): TGTGCCAGCAGTGTTGGGGGACAGGGGTGGAACACTGAAGCTTTCTTT.

The rearrangement links TRBV7-9 to TRBJ2-7; D might be TRBD2 (5 bases). Per the germline V gene, CDR1 is SEHNR and CDR2 is FQNEAQ (reference sequence). V was trimmed by 6 bases and J by 2 bases, leaving 11 bases between them. The CDR3 consists of 13 residues. The CDR3 DNA follows: TGTGCCAGCAGTCCGGGGAAACCCTACGAGCAGTACTTC. Protein: CASSPGKPYEQYF.

The chain is built from TRBV9 and TRBJ1-2, with 9 bases lining up with TRBD1. J lost 12 bases, V lost 3 bases, and 9 bases had no gene match. Germline V gene data show CDR1 as SGDLS and CDR2 as YYNGEE. The CDR3 loop spans 13 amino acids. CDR3 DNA: TGTGCCAGCAGCGGTTGGACAGGGGAAGGCCACACCTTC. Amino acids: CASSGWTGEGHTF.

The CDR3 nucleotides are TGCGCCAGCAGTACTATCACAACTGGAAACACCATATATTTT. It specifies CASSTITTGNTIYF. The rearrangement links TRBV4-1 to TRBJ1-3, with D unclear. The germline V and J ends were trimmed by 6 bases and 2 bases, with 11 bases remaining between them. CDR1 and CDR2 (germline): MGHRA, YSYEKL. This CDR3 region has 14 residues.